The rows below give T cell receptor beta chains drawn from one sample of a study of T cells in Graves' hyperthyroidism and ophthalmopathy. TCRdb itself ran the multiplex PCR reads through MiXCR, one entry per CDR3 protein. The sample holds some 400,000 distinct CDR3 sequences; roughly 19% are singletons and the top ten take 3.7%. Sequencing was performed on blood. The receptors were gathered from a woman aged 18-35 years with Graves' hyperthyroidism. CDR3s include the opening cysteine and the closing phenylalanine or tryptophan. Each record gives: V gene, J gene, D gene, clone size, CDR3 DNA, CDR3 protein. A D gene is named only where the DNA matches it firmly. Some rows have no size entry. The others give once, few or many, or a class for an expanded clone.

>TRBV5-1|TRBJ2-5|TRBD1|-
TGCGCCAGCAGCTCGACGTACAGGGGCCAAGAGACCCAGTACTTC
CASSSTYRGQETQYF
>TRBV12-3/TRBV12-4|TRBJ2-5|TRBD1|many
TGTGCCAGCAGTTTGGGGACAGGGCAGGGGGAGACCCAGTACTTC
CASSLGTGQGETQYF
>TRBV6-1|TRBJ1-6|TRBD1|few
TGTGCCAGCACCCCTGGGACAGGGAGCTCACCCCTCCACTTT
CASTPGTGSSPLHF
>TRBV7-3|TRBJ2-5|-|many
TGTGCCAGCAGCTTAACGTTCATGGAGACCCAGTACTTC
CASSLTFMETQYF
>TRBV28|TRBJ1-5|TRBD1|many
TGTGCCAGCACCATGTGGGGGACAGGGGCAAATCAGCCCCAGCATTTT
CASTMWGTGANQPQHF
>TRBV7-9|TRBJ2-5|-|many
TGTGCCAGCAGCTTAGTAGGCAGGGAACAAGAGACCCAGTACTTC
CASSLVGREQETQYF
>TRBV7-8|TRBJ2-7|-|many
TGTGCCAGCAGCTTAGGAGGACAGACCTACGAGCAGTACTTC
CASSLGGQTYEQYF
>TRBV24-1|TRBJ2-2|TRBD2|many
TGTGCCACACTGGCGGGGGACACCGGGGAGCTGTTTTTT
CATLAGDTGELFF
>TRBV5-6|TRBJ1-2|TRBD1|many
TGTGCCAGCAGCTTATTTGACAGGGAGGGCTACACCTTC
CASSLFDREGYTF
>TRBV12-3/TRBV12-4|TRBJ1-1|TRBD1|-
TGTGCCAGCAGTTTAAGGGTCAGGGGGATGGATGAAGCTTTCTTT
CASSLRVRGMDEAFF
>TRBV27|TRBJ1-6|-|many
TGTGCCAGCAGTCTAAGCCCCCGATCCTCCTATAATTCACCCCTCCACTTT
CASSLSPRSSYNSPLHF
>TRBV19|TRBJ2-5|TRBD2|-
TGTGCCAGTAGTATGGGACTAGCGGGGGACGGCGAGACCCAGTACTTC
CASSMGLAGDGETQYF
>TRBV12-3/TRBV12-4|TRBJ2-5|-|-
TGTGCCAGCAGTTTATCCAGGACAGCCCAAGAGACCCAGTACTTC
CASSLSRTAQETQYF
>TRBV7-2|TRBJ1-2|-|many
TGTGCCAGCAGCCGTGAGGGGTATGGCTACACCTTC
CASSREGYGYTF
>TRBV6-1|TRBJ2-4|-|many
TGTGCCAGCGCGGAGAGTAGGACCAAAAACATTCAGTACTTC
CASAESRTKNIQYF
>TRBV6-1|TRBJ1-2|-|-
TGTGCCAGCAGTGATTATGACAGGCCGACTAACTATGGCTACACCTTC
CASSDYDRPTNYGYTF
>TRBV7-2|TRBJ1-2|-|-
TGTGCCAGCAGGGGGGGGGGCTGGAAGTATGGCTACACCTTC
CASRGGGWKYGYTF
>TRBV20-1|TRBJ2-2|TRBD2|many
TGCAGTGCTGAACTAGCGGGGGCCAGCCCGAACACCGGGGAGCTGTTTTTT
CSAELAGASPNTGELFF
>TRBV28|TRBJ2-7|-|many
TGTGCCAGCAGTTTACAGACGGAATCCTACGAGCAGTACTTC
CASSLQTESYEQYF
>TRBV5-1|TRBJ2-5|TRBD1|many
TGCGCCAGCTATTACGGGACAGGGAGAGGAGAGACCCAGTACTTC
CASYYGTGRGETQYF
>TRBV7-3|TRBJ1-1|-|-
TGTGCCAGCAGCTTAACCGGAGGGGACACTGAAGCTTGCTTT
CASSLTGGDTEACF
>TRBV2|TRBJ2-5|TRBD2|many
TGTGCCAGCAAAATAGCGGGGCTTCAAGAGACCCAGTACTTC
CASKIAGLQETQYF
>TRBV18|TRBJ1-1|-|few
TGTGCCAGCTTACTACGGCAGGGCGACACTGAAGCTTTCTTT
CASLLRQGDTEAFF
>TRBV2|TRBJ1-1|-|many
TGTGCCAGCATGTTGGAGGGGGTCGCTGAAGCTTTCTTT
CASMLEGVAEAFF
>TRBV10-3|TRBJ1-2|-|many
TGTGCCATCAGTGAACCGACAGTAAACTATGGCTACACCTTC
CAISEPTVNYGYTF
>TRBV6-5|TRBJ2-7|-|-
TGTGCCAGCAGTTCCCAGGGTCGCGGCTACGAGCAGTACTTC
CASSSQGRGYEQYF
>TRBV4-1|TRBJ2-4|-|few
TGCGCCAGCAGCCAACCTGGACTCTCCGTGGCCAAAAACATTCAGTACTTC
CASSQPGLSVAKNIQYF
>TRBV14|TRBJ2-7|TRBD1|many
TGTGCCAGCAGCGAAGGACAGGGGTCCGAGCAGTACTTC
CASSEGQGSEQYF
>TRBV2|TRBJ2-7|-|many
TGTGCCAGCAGTGATATGACGGGGGGCCATTTAGAGCAGTACTTC
CASSDMTGGHLEQYF
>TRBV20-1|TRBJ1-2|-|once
TGCAGTGCTAGAGGCCTGACATCGGGGCACGGCTACACCTTC
CSARGLTSGHGYTF
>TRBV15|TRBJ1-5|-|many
TGTGCCACCAGCTTGGACTCCCTTTGGCGCAATCAGCCCCAGCATTTT
CATSLDSLWRNQPQHF
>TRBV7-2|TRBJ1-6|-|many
TGTGCCAGCAGCCCCGGGACGAGTTCACCCCTCCACTTT
CASSPGTSSPLHF
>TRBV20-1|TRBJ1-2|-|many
TGCAGTGCTAGAGATCAGATAGGGGGGATTAAAAACTATGGCTACACCTTC
CSARDQIGGIKNYGYTF